This T cell receptor (beta chain) was documented in a study of blood T cell repertoires in COVID-19. In the study overall: The cDNA or gDNA used as material had been derived from T cells, B-cell-depleted T cells, or PBMCs.

This CDR3 has 15 residues. Trimming took 3 bases from V and 4 from J, leaving 15 bases between them. Germline values: CDR1 GTSNPN, CDR2 SVGIG (reference sequence). Per the original data handling: Amplification of reference gene primers was used by the study to estimate nucleated cell counts. The table came from immunoSEQ multiplex PCR; TCRdb's copy has only in-frame clones and leaves some out. V and J calls and clone size are those listed in that table; D and trimming were worked out from the DNA. Among roughly 400,000 clones listed, roughly 88% were seen once. Participant ages covered about 18 to 95 years across 24 US areas. Donors were grouped by their self-reported clinical history.

J is TRBJ1-4 and V is TRBV30; a possible D gene is TRBD1 (5 bases). The sequencing input was PBMCs or T cells enriched from blood (not recorded which). The sequence was collected from a middle-aged woman with acute COVID-19. This CDR3 is CAWSPGGGGNEKLFF. In DNA form, the CDR3 reads TGTGCCTGGAGCCCAGGCGGCGGGGGTAATGAAAAACTGTTTTTT. The full variable domain, in which reference TRBV30 and TRBJ1-4 provide the parts outside the CDR3, is SQTIHQWPATLVQPVGSPLSLECTVEGTSNPNLYWYRQAAGRGLQLLFYSVGIGQISSEVPQNLSASRPQDRQFILSSKKLLLSDSGFYLCAWSPGGGGNEKLFFGSGTQLSVL.